This T cell receptor (beta chain) was sequenced during a study of PD-1 blockade in classical Hodgkin lymphoma. General study points: Prior to therapy, complete responders displayed diversity much like that of newly diagnosed patients.

Clones were sequenced by immunoSEQ multiplex PCR, and TCRdb holds only the in-frame ones, with some missing. Found here are roughly 50,000 clones, around 91% of them singletons; the top ten hold approximately 15%. Time point noted: cycle 4 day 1 (C4D1), after more than 5 weeks of nivolumab. Every patient had relapsed following autologous stem cell transplantation, and cohorts differed in brentuximab vedotin exposure. As to this clone: Its target is unknown.

Germline lookup yields CDR1 MNHEY and CDR2 SMNVEV (reference sequence). Deletions cut 5 bases from V and 0 bases from J, with 8 bases between. The CDR3 has 13 residues. Source: peripheral blood mononuclear cells (PBMCs), taken before the fourth cycle of nivolumab. The V call is TRBV27, the J call TRBJ2-7; D remains ambiguous. The receptor's source is a human donor with classical Hodgkin lymphoma. Written as DNA, the CDR3 is TGTGCCAGCAGTGTGACTCTCTCCTACGAGCAGTACTTC. This sequence encodes CASSVTLSYEQYF.